The clone carrying this TCR beta chain was recorded at least ten times. Its antigen is unidentified. The data stem from a study of T-cell reconstitution after alpha-beta-depleted transplantation in children. Unique molecular identifiers were used to barcode this TCRbeta library. TCRdb called the PCR reads again in MiXCR, with one record for every CDR3 protein. Of approximately 290,000 distinct CDR3 sequences in the sample, approximately 10% are singletons; the top ten hold 23%. Notes on the study in general: Some patients showed high day-60 TCRbeta diversity, which derived from surviving recipient T cells and thymic progenitors. Newly produced T cells mostly provided counts and TCRbeta diversity after one year, as hyperexpanded clones declined.

This CDR3 is 13 amino acids long. V was pared by 5 bases and J by 10 bases, with 5 bases of the junction left unmatched. Material: peripheral blood, obtained 180 days after TCRalphabeta/CD19-depleted stem cell transplant. V usage is TRBV12-3 or TRBV12-4 and J usage is TRBJ1-6; 7 bases agree with TRBD1. This TCR was sampled from a male patient between 2 and 15 years old who had a stem cell transplant for chronic granulomatous disease, so the T cells may come from the graft donor. The DNA of the CDR3 is TGTGCCAGCAGTGTTACAGGGGCCTCACCCCTCCACTTT. This gives the protein CASSVTGASPLHF.